The 30 T cell receptor beta chains below were found in one sample sequenced in a study of blood T cell repertoires in COVID-19. The repertoire was sequenced with immunoSEQ multiplex PCR; TCRdb's copy has only in-frame clones and lacks some. The sample holds approximately 110,000 clones, roughly 80% seen once. The sample taken for sequencing was peripheral blood. Receptors were obtained from a human donor in a cohort sampled during active or convalescent COVID-19.

The V call is TRBV9, the J call TRBJ2-2; TRBD1 might be the D (6 bases). V gave up 5 bases and J gave up 3 bases, with 17 bases separating them. CDR3 length equals 16 residues. CDR1 SGDLS and CDR2 YYNGEE come from the germline V gene. CDR3 region: CASSLRLGADTGELFF. CDR3 coding DNA: TGTGCCAGCAGTCTAAGGCTGGGGGCCGACACCGGGGAGCTGTTTTTT.

This chain uses TRBV3-1 (or the pseudogene TRBV3-2) with TRBJ2-1; 14 nucleotides match TRBD2. The length of the CDR3 is 21 residues. CDR1 and CDR2 (germline): LGHDT, YNNKEL (reference sequence). J lost 0 bases, V lost 2 bases, and 12 bases had no gene match. The CDR3: CASSQTRTSGGYYYSYNEQFF. CDR3 sequence (DNA): TGTGCCAGCAGCCAAACCAGGACTAGCGGGGGGTATTATTACTCCTACAATGAGCAGTTCTTC.

The chain has TRBV20-1 and TRBJ2-1; TRBD1 agrees at 9 bases. The CDR3 runs 11 residues. With 5 bases clipped from V and 9 bases from J, the junction kept 2 bases outside the gene matches. CDR1 is DFQATT, CDR2 SNEGSKA, per germline (reference sequence). In nucleotides, the CDR3 is TGCAGTGCTTCGACAGGGGGTGAGCAGTTCTTC. Translation: CSASTGGEQFF.

This clone has only one observation. The rearrangement joins TRBV4-1 to TRBJ1-2; 9 bases fit TRBD1. The CDR3 runs to 13 residues. The junction had 8 bases not matched to a gene; V was cut back by 4 bases and J by 11 bases. CDR1 and CDR2 from the germline V gene are MGHRA and YSYEKL. CDR3 in DNA: TGCGCCAGCAGCCGATGGACAGGGGAAGGTTACACCTTC. Translating gives CASSRWTGEGYTF.

The chain has TRBV3-1 (or the pseudogene TRBV3-2) and TRBJ2-7, with D possibly TRBD2 on 6 matching bases. CDR3 size: 15 residues. The germline CDR1 and CDR2 sequences are LGHDT and YNNKEL (reference sequence). With 4 bases removed from V and 6 bases from J, the gap between germline ends came to 19 bases. CDR3 nucleotide sequence: TGTGCCAGCAGCCCCCCTGGGGGGACCCCGGGCGAGCAGTACTTC. Translating it yields CASSPPGGTPGEQYF.

This rearrangement joins TRBV11-2 to TRBJ2-4, with TRBD1 identical over 9 bases. This CDR3 contains 15 residues. CDR1 and CDR2 (germline): SGHAT, FQNNGV. V shed 3 bases and J 4 bases; nucleotides not matched to a gene: 4. CDR3 protein: CASSFAGTGKNIQYF. CDR3 sequence (DNA): TGTGCCAGCAGCTTTGCTGGGACAGGGAAAAACATTCAGTACTTC.

J is TRBJ1-2 and V is TRBV5-4, with 11 positions matching TRBD1. Germline V CDR1 and CDR2: SGHNT, YYREEE (reference sequence). V was pared by 0 bases and J by 7 bases, with 5 bases of the junction left unmatched. This CDR3 comprises 15 residues. CDR3 protein: CASSLAGTGGRGYTF. The CDR3 bases are TGTGCCAGCAGCTTGGCCGGGACAGGGGGTCGTGGCTACACCTTC.

This chain connects TRBV4-3 to TRBJ2-7; 7 bases are a match to TRBD2. After removal of 1 base from V and 1 base from J, the junction contained 4 bases not matched to a gene. The CDR3 length is 15 residues. Germline-derived CDR1 and CDR2 are LGHNA and YSLEER. The CDR3 reads CASSQVREGSYEQYF. The CDR3 DNA sequence: TGCGCCAGCAGCCAAGTTAGGGAGGGGTCCTACGAGCAGTACTTC.

V gene TRBV6-5 combines with J gene TRBJ1-5, with unresolved D. Trimming cost V 5 bases and J 6 bases, with 8 bases left between them. The CDR3 is 12 residues long. Germline V gene lookup returns CDR1 MNHEY and CDR2 SVGAGI. This chain's CDR3 is CASSPVAQPQHF. In nucleotides, the CDR3 is TGTGCCAGCAGTCCAGTGGCTCAGCCCCAGCATTTT.

This chain uses TRBV6-2 or TRBV6-3 with TRBJ2-7, with D possibly being TRBD1 (5 bases). The length of the CDR3 is 14 residues. Trimming took off 4 bases at V and 3 bases at J, with 13 bases between the two ends. Germline CDR1 is MNHEY and CDR2 is SVGEGT. As DNA, the CDR3 is TGTGCCAGCAGTTCGGGCCGACAGAGCTACGAGCAGTACTTC. Translated, it gives CASSSGRQSYEQYF.

V usage is TRBV14 and J usage is TRBJ1-1, with D hard to call. The CDR3 contains 13 residues. V shed 0 bases and J shed 5 bases, with 7 bases lying between them. Germline lookup yields CDR1 SGHDN and CDR2 FVKESK. This chain's CDR3 is CASSQDRDTEAFF. CDR3 sequence (DNA): TGTGCCAGCAGCCAAGACCGGGATACTGAAGCTTTCTTT.

This chain links TRBV24-1 with TRBJ1-5; TRBD1 agrees at 8 bases. The CDR3 totals 16 residues. Trimming at V came to 4 bases and at J to 0 bases, leaving 4 bases not matched to a gene. The germline gives CDR1 KGHDR, CDR2 SFDVKD. The CDR3 nucleotides read TGTGCCACCAGTGACCGGACAGGGTCTAGCAATCAGCCCCAGCATTTT. Its protein is CATSDRTGSSNQPQHF.

V and J are TRBV19 and TRBJ2-4; tentative D call: TRBD1 (6 bases). V was trimmed by 5 bases and J by 0 bases, leaving 14 bases between them. The CDR3 is made up of 16 amino acids. Germline V gene data show CDR1 as LNHDA and CDR2 as SQIVND (reference sequence). CDR3 residues: CASSLRQDIAKNIQYF. The CDR3 DNA reads TGTGCCAGTAGTTTGAGACAGGACATAGCCAAAAACATTCAGTACTTC. Using reference TRBV19 and TRBJ2-4 for the parts outside the CDR3, the full variable domain is DGGITQSPKYLFRKEGQNVTLSCEQNLNHDAMYWYRQDPGQGLRLIYYSQIVNDFQKGDIAEGYSVSREKKESFPLTVTSAQKNPTAFYLCASSLRQDIAKNIQYFGAGTRLSVL.

This clone has a handful of counts. The rearrangement links TRBV6-5 to TRBJ1-1; D is unresolved. The V end was cut by 7 bases, the J end by 4 bases, with 19 bases between. Germline assignment: CDR1 MNHEY and CDR2 SVGAGI. This CDR3 is built from 15 residues. In DNA, the CDR3 is TGTGCCAGCACCGGTGGAGGGATGCGTTTCACTGAAGCTTTCTTT. Translation: CASTGGGMRFTEAFF.

The J gene is TRBJ2-7, the V gene TRBV7-9; a possible D gene is TRBD2 (5 bases). The CDR3 contains 14 residues. Trimming took 3 bases from V and 7 from J, leaving 16 bases between them. The germline gives CDR1 SEHNR, CDR2 FQNEAQ (reference sequence). Written as DNA, the CDR3 is TGTGCCAGCAGCTTGGAACCGGCCTCGGGGGAGCAGTACTTC. This translates into CASSLEPASGEQYF.

This clone was detected a few times. Different DNA sequences within this sample yield the same CDR3. The chain couples TRBV3-1 (or the pseudogene TRBV3-2) to TRBJ1-1; tentatively, D is TRBD1 (5 bases). Germline V gives CDR1 LGHDT, CDR2 YNNKEL (reference sequence). V lost 10 bases, J lost 5 bases, and 11 bases lay in between. This CDR3 is 11 amino acids long. The chain's CDR3 is CATRGGTEAFF. Here the CDR3 DNA reads TGTGCCACCCGGGGGGGGACTGAAGCTTTCTTT.

The V and J genes are TRBV3-1 (or the pseudogene TRBV3-2) and TRBJ2-1; 15 bases match TRBD2. CDR3 length: 20 residues. The ends lost 0 bases at V and 0 bases at J; junction bases unmatched: 6. Germline V gene sequence: CDR1 LGHDT, CDR2 YNNKEL (reference sequence). The CDR3, as DNA: TGTGCCAGCAGCCAAGATTACAGGACTAGCGGGAGGGGCTCCTACAATGAGCAGTTCTTC. Translating it yields CASSQDYRTSGRGSYNEQFF.

The J gene is TRBJ2-1, the V gene TRBV7-4, with D unclear. Trimming took 3 bases from V and 1 from J, leaving 16 bases between them. The germline V gene has CDR1 SGHVT and CDR2 SQSDAQ. The CDR3 runs 17 residues. The CDR3 nucleotides read TGTGCCAGCAGCTTCGACTGGCCCGCAACTTCCTACAATGAGCAGTTCTTC. Amino acids: CASSFDWPATSYNEQFF.

This clone came up once. The chain recombines TRBV7-9 with TRBJ2-7, with 7 bases aligning to TRBD1. Germline V gene sequence: CDR1 SEHNR, CDR2 FQNEAQ (reference sequence). The junction had 10 bases not matched to a gene; V was cut back by 8 bases and J by 0 bases. The CDR3 consists of 15 residues. Here the CDR3 reads CASGIPGQPSYEQYF. CDR3 in DNA: TGTGCCAGCGGCATCCCGGGACAGCCCTCCTACGAGCAGTACTTC.

The V call is TRBV27, the J call TRBJ2-1; D is unresolved. This CDR3 spans 17 amino acids. The V gene lost 5 bases and the J gene lost 0 bases, with 17 bases spanning the gap. Germline lookup yields CDR1 MNHEY and CDR2 SMNVEV (reference sequence). The CDR3 nucleotides read TGTGCCAGCAGTCTCCTTTATCAAGCGAGCTCCTACAATGAGCAGTTCTTC. It encodes CASSLLYQASSYNEQFF.

The chain employs TRBV6-5 and TRBJ1-5; 11 positions agree with TRBD1. Losses at the gene ends were 6 bases for V and 7 bases for J; bases not matched to a gene: 5. Germline values: CDR1 MNHEY, CDR2 SVGAGI. The CDR3 has 14 amino acids. CDR3 region: CASSGTGGGQPQHF. As DNA, the CDR3 is TGTGCCAGCAGCGGGACAGGGGGAGGACAGCCCCAGCATTTT.

The chain has TRBV28 and TRBJ2-3; 7 bases line up with TRBD1. The CDR3 loop spans 13 amino acids. Germline V lookup: CDR1 MDHEN, CDR2 SYDVKM. After removal of 8 bases from V and 3 bases from J, the junction contained 5 bases not matched to a gene. The CDR3 DNA follows: TGTGCCAGCGGCCCGACAGGGACAGATACGCAGTATTTT. Translated, it gives CASGPTGTDTQYF.

The chain links TRBV4-3 to TRBJ2-1; 12 bases align to TRBD2. Trimming at V came to 4 bases and at J to 0 bases, leaving 13 bases not matched to a gene. This CDR3 spans 20 amino acids. Per the germline V gene, CDR1 is LGHNA and CDR2 is YSLEER. In nucleotides, the CDR3 is TGCGCCAGCAGCCTAACAGCGGGGCTAGCGGGGGGGAGCTCCTACAATGAGCAGTTCTTC. Protein: CASSLTAGLAGGSSYNEQFF.

The V and J genes are TRBV18 and TRBJ2-7; the D is unclear. Germline V gene sequence: CDR1 KGHSH, CDR2 LQKENI. This CDR3 spans 13 amino acids. V was cut by 4 bases and J by 4 bases, with 11 bases left in between. CDR3 sequence: CASSQYWSYEQYF. The CDR3 DNA reads TGTGCCAGCTCACAGTACTGGTCTTACGAGCAGTACTTC.

This clone was seen only once. The chain combines TRBV12-5 with TRBJ2-1; no reliable D call. The CDR3 has 14 amino acids. Between the trimmed V and J ends, which lost 2 bases and 1 base, there was a span of 6 bases. Germline-derived CDR1 and CDR2 are LGHNT and FRNRAP. CDR3 DNA sequence: TGTGCTAGTGGTTTGTCTGCGTCCTACAATGAGCAGTTCTTC. Translation gives CASGLSASYNEQFF. Variable domain in full (rest from reference TRBV12-5 and TRBJ2-1): DARVTQTPRHKVTEMGQEVTMRCQPILGHNTVFWYRQTMMQGLELLAYFRNRAPLDDSGMPKDRFSAEMPDATLATLKIQPSEPRDSAVYFCASGLSASYNEQFFGPGTRLTVL.

The rearrangement links TRBV24-1 to TRBJ2-7; 8 bases are shared with TRBD1. The CDR3 contains 16 residues. V was pared by 2 bases and J by 2 bases, with 7 bases of the junction left unmatched. Germline V gene lookup returns CDR1 KGHDR and CDR2 SFDVKD. This chain's CDR3 is CATSDSLDRGPYEQYF. CDR3 in DNA: TGTGCCACCAGTGATTCCCTTGACAGGGGACCCTACGAGCAGTACTTC.

The chain employs TRBV5-6 and TRBJ2-1, with 8 bases that match TRBD2. The CDR3 covers 15 residues. Trimming removed 2 bases from V and 3 bases from J; junction bases left unmatched: 4. Germline lookup yields CDR1 SGHDT and CDR2 YYEEEE. The CDR3 region has the DNA TGTGCCAGCAGCTTATACGGGGGGGTCTACAATGAGCAGTTCTTC. This sequence encodes CASSLYGGVYNEQFF.

V usage is TRBV7-2 and J usage is TRBJ1-6; D remains ambiguous. Germline loops: CDR1 SGHTA, CDR2 FQGNSA. This CDR3 contains 16 residues. Trimming took off 3 bases at V and 0 bases at J, with 9 bases between the two ends. CDR3 sequence (DNA): TGTGCCAGCAGCTTCCAACAGAGCTCCTATAATTCACCCCTCCACTTT. Translating it yields CASSFQQSSYNSPLHF.

The gene calls are TRBV27 and TRBJ2-5, with 9 bases matching TRBD2. The CDR3 covers 21 residues. Trimming removed 2 bases from V and 5 bases from J; junction bases left unmatched: 24. CDR1 MNHEY and CDR2 SMNVEV come from the germline V gene (reference sequence). CDR3 region: CASSLGWGSGSRRSGGETQYF. The CDR3 DNA is TGTGCCAGCAGTTTAGGGTGGGGTAGCGGGAGCAGGAGGTCTGGTGGGGAGACCCAGTACTTC.

This clone was detected a few times. The chain has TRBV11-2 and TRBJ2-3, with 14 bases fitting TRBD2. The CDR3 has 17 amino acids. From germline, CDR1 is SGHAT and CDR2 FQNNGV. The V gene end was trimmed by 2 bases and the J gene end by 4 bases; junction bases not matched to a gene: 5. The DNA for the CDR3 is TGTGCCAGCAGCTTAAGACTAGCGGGAGGGTGGGCAGATACGCAGTATTTT. This translates into CASSLRLAGGWADTQYF.